This T cell receptor (beta chain) appears in the sequencing data of a study of cytomegalovirus exposure and HLA in healthy donors. PCR used 60 Vbeta primers and 13 Jbeta primers. The repertoire was sequenced with immunoSEQ multiplex PCR; TCRdb's copy has only in-frame clones and lacks some. This table holds 73,000 or so clones, approximately 78% found once. Overall study findings and caveats: Looking again later, the authors saw that most CMV-associated TCR beta chains seemed HLA-restricted.

Turning to this clone: The antigen is not known.

This TCR came from a human donor in good health. Sequencing input: PBMCs.

The CDR3 DNA is TGTGCCACTACTGACAGGGGAGACCCTGAAGCTTTCTTT. The encoded protein is CATTDRGDPEAFF. The rearrangement links TRBV19 to TRBJ1-1, with TRBD1 matching 8 bases. V trimming: 10 bases; J trimming: 6 bases; junction bases outside the gene matches: 10. The CDR3 contains 13 residues. Germline CDR1 reads LNHDA; CDR2 reads SQIVND (reference sequence).